The entry below gives a single T cell receptor (beta chain) sequence along with its context. This clonotype has a count of ten or more. The antigen this receptor binds is unknown. No base-level quality is on record; no much larger clone is a single base apart. Library preparation used RT-PCR. Sequencing was performed on a NextSeq 550. TCRdb passed the public sequencing reads through fastp at Q25 and MiXCR, retaining productive beta sequences. When rows share a CDR3 protein, they turn into one entry using the most common DNA and genes. The sample table records about 87,000 distinct CDR3 sequences; roughly 5.2% of these occur just once. The top ten hold less than 3% of the sample. V is cut by 3 bases and J by 7 bases, and the space between the germline ends is 21 bases. Per the germline V gene, KGHSH is the CDR1 and LQKENI is the CDR2. The CDR3 goes from the cysteine to the phenylalanine over 16 residues. The retained sequence is limited to the CDR3, 48 bases, with the frame set at the first base.

This entry comes from a study of patients and donors after allogeneic stem cell transplantation (dated by TCRdb to the early 2020s). The clonotype comes from a human donor who was either an allogeneic HSCT recipient or a stem cell or donor lymphocyte infusion donor (not recorded which). It is not recorded whose cells these are; they may come from a transplant donor. The V and J genes are TRBV18 and TRBJ1-2; D gene: possibly TRBD1, on 6 matching bases. The sequencing input was blood, either unsorted or a sorted T cell fraction (not recorded which). The CDR3 has the sequence CASSPTEVGRGSGYTF. Read as DNA, the sequence is TGTGCCAGCTCACCGACCGAAGTAGGCAGGGGATCTGGCTACACCTTC.